This TCR beta chain was sequenced for a study of shared clonotypes between healthy human individuals. This table comes from immunoSEQ multiplex PCR, and its TCRdb copy is limited to in-frame clones, with some not included. This table holds about 1 million clones, about 75% found once. The V gene lost 7 bases and the J gene lost 0 bases, with 10 bases spanning the gap. The germline V gene has CDR1 MNHEY and CDR2 SVGAGI. This CDR3 has 14 amino acids. Comment on this clone: Its antigen is not identified.

Whole-study findings and limits: How much donors shared clonotypes was expected to be affected by sequencing depth.

Sequenced: memory CD4+ T cells sorted from blood. Subset indicated: CD45RA-negative fraction. The V call is TRBV6-5, the J call TRBJ1-3; D gene unclear. This sequence was found in a young man in good health. CDR3 region: CASTPEGSGNTIYF. The CDR3 region has the DNA TGTGCCAGCACCCCAGAGGGCTCTGGAAACACCATATATTTT.